A selection of T cell receptor beta chains follows, all from one sample in a study of beta chain features in type 1 diabetes. TCRdb's table, derived via immunoSEQ multiplex PCR, lists solely in-frame clones and lacks some. The profile covers about 300,000 clones, with around an eighth appearing a single time and 0.015% taken by the ten largest. Material for sequencing was naive CD4+ T cells from blood. These TCRs come from a woman between 18 and 30 years old with type 1 diabetes. Both conserved end residues are part of each CDR3. The D gene is left open where the match is weak. Part of the rows lack a size; the others show once, few, many or a class for expanded clones.

CDR3nt	CDR3aa	d_gene	j_gene	v_gene	abundance
TGTGCCATCCAAAGCGTTAACTATGGCTACACCTTC	CAIQSVNYGYTF	NA	TRBJ1-2	TRBV19	NA
TGTGCCAGCGCAAAAGGGGGGGCGTTGAACACTGAAGCTTTCTTT	CASAKGGALNTEAFF	NA	TRBJ1-1	TRBV9	NA
TGCGCCAGCAGCTTCCATAACAGGGGCCAAAGGGCAGATACGCAGTATTTT	CASSFHNRGQRADTQYF	TRBD1	TRBJ2-3	TRBV5-1	NA
TGTGCCAGCAGCCTCGGCTTGACTAGTCGAGAGACCCAGTACTTC	CASSLGLTSRETQYF	NA	TRBJ2-5	TRBV14	NA
TGTGCCAGCAGTTTGGAAGGGGGCAATCAGCCCCAGCATTTT	CASSLEGGNQPQHF	NA	TRBJ1-5	TRBV28	NA
TGTGCCAGCTCCACCCAGGCCAATGAGCAGTTCTTC	CASSTQANEQFF	NA	TRBJ2-1	TRBV18	NA
TGTGCCAGCAGCTTAGTTGGGCAGGGGAATCAGCCCCAGCATTTT	CASSLVGQGNQPQHF	NA	TRBJ1-5	TRBV7-2	few
TGTGCCAGCAGCGTAGGACCGGGGACTAGCGACTATGGCTACACCTTC	CASSVGPGTSDYGYTF	NA	TRBJ1-2	TRBV9	NA
TGTGCCAGCAGTCCCGGACAGGGGAGGTACAATGAGCAGTTCTTC	CASSPGQGRYNEQFF	TRBD1	TRBJ2-1	TRBV28	NA
TGTGCCACCAGTCGCGAGGGGGGGATCTACAATGAGCAGTTCTTC	CATSREGGIYNEQFF	NA	TRBJ2-1	TRBV15	NA
TGTGCCAGCTCACCATCCCTAGGGGGCGATGGCTACACCTTC	CASSPSLGGDGYTF	TRBD1	TRBJ1-2	TRBV18	NA
TGTGCCAGCAGCTTAAGAGGGAACACTGAAGCTTTCTTT	CASSLRGNTEAFF	NA	TRBJ1-1	TRBV7-3	NA
TGTGCCAGCAGCCCCGGAGGTGGAAATGAAAAACTGTTTTTT	CASSPGGGNEKLFF	NA	TRBJ1-4	TRBV7-9	NA
TGCGCCAGCAGCTTCGGACAGGGGACCTACGAGCAGTACTTC	CASSFGQGTYEQYF	TRBD1	TRBJ2-7	TRBV5-1	NA
TGTGCCAGCAGCTTACCTCCGGGACAGGGGTACACCGGGGAGCTGTTTTTT	CASSLPPGQGYTGELFF	TRBD1	TRBJ2-2	TRBV13	NA
TGTGCCAGCAGCTTAACTGAGAGCCAAGAGACCCAGTACTTC	CASSLTESQETQYF	NA	TRBJ2-5	TRBV7-3	NA
TGTGCCAGCAGCTTGGATAAGGGGCCTTCTGAGCAGTTCTTC	CASSLDKGPSEQFF	NA	TRBJ2-1	TRBV5-5	NA
TGTGCCAGTAGATCGGGAGTCGGCTACAATGAGCAGTTCTTC	CASRSGVGYNEQFF	NA	TRBJ2-1	TRBV19	NA
TGTGCCAGCAGCAAAGGAGGCAGGGGCCAAGAGACCCAGTACTTC	CASSKGGRGQETQYF	NA	TRBJ2-5	TRBV21-1	once
TGTGCCAGCAGCTCACAGGGGAGGAACACCGGGGAGCTGTTTTTT	CASSSQGRNTGELFF	TRBD1	TRBJ2-2	TRBV7-2	few
TGTGCCAGCAGCGCTAGCGGGAGGGGGGAAGAGACCCAGTACTTC	CASSASGRGEETQYF	TRBD2	TRBJ2-5	TRBV9	few
TGTGCCAGCAGCCTACTTTGGACAGGTGTTGGTGAGCAGTTCTTC	CASSLLWTGVGEQFF	TRBD1	TRBJ2-1	TRBV27	few
TGTGCCAGCAGCCCCACATACCGGGTCGGGCAGTTCTTC	CASSPTYRVGQFF	NA	TRBJ2-1	TRBV11-3	NA
TGTGCCAGCAGGACTCAAGCGAACACTGAAGCTTTCTTT	CASRTQANTEAFF	NA	TRBJ1-1	TRBV7-9	NA
TGTGCCAGCAGCCAAGATGCTGACAGGGGCCACTATGGCTACACCTTC	CASSQDADRGHYGYTF	TRBD1	TRBJ1-2	TRBV4-2	NA
TGTGCCAGCAGTTACTTTTTTCCAAATAGCAATCAGCCCCAGCATTTT	CASSYFFPNSNQPQHF	NA	TRBJ1-5	TRBV6-6	once
TGTGCCAGCAGTGTAAGCGCTGAGCAGTTCTTC	CASSVSAEQFF	NA	TRBJ2-1	TRBV2	NA
TGTGCCAGCTCACTCGGACAGGCGGAAGGCTACACCTTC	CASSLGQAEGYTF	TRBD1	TRBJ1-2	TRBV18	few
TGTGCCTGGAGTGCTACGGGAGCCGGGGAGCTGTTTTTT	CAWSATGAGELFF	NA	TRBJ2-2	TRBV30	NA
TGTGCCAGCTCACTCGACAGGGGCTATGGCTACACCTTC	CASSLDRGYGYTF	TRBD1	TRBJ1-2	TRBV18	NA
TGCGCCAGCAGCCCGGGCCTAGCCAGCAATGAGCAGTTCTTC	CASSPGLASNEQFF	NA	TRBJ2-1	TRBV4-1	few
TGCAGCGTTGACAGGGCCCTGGGGAACAATGAGCAGTTCTTC	CSVDRALGNNEQFF	NA	TRBJ2-1	TRBV29-1	few
TGTGCCAGCTCACCACAACAGGGCGGATTCAATGAGCAGTTCTTC	CASSPQQGGFNEQFF	NA	TRBJ2-1	TRBV18	NA
TGCGCCAGCAGTTCGGGACTACCAACAGATACGCAGTATTTT	CASSSGLPTDTQYF	TRBD2	TRBJ2-3	TRBV5-1	few
TGCGCCAGCAGCCGCGCGACAGGGGGCAAGGGCACTGAAGCTTTCTTT	CASSRATGGKGTEAFF	TRBD1	TRBJ1-1	TRBV5-1	few
TGTGCCAGCAGCTCGAGACAGGGACCCTACAATGAGCAGTTCTTC	CASSSRQGPYNEQFF	TRBD1	TRBJ2-1	TRBV5-4	few
TGTGCCAGCACTGAGGGGAGGTCCTACAATGAGCAGTTCTTC	CASTEGRSYNEQFF	NA	TRBJ2-1	TRBV28	NA
TGTGCCAGCAGCTTCGGGACTAGCTACAATGAGCAGTTCTTC	CASSFGTSYNEQFF	TRBD2	TRBJ2-1	TRBV7-2	few
TGTGCCAGCAGCTTCGGGACTAGCGCTTCCCTCTCCTACGAGCAGTACTTC	CASSFGTSASLSYEQYF	TRBD2	TRBJ2-7	TRBV7-9	few
TGCGCCAGCAGCGCGAATACGGGGGGCTCCTACAATGAGCAGTTCTTC	CASSANTGGSYNEQFF	TRBD2	TRBJ2-1	TRBV5-1	NA
TGTGCCAGCAGCTTAGGGGGTGACAGCCTTGAAGCTTTCTTT	CASSLGGDSLEAFF	NA	TRBJ1-1	TRBV7-9	few